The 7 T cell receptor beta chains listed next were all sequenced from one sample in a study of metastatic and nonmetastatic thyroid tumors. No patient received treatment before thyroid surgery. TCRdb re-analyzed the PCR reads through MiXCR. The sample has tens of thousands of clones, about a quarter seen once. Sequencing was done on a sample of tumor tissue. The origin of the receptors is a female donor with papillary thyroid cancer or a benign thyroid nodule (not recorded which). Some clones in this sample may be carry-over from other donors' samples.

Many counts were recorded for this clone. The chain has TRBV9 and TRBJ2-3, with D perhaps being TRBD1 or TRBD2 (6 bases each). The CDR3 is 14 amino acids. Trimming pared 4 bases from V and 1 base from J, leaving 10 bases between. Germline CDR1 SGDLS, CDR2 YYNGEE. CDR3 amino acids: CASSPRGRTDTQYF. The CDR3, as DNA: TGTGCCAGCAGCCCTCGGGGGCGCACAGATACGCAGTATTTT. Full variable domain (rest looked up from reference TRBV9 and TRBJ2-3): DSGVTQTPKHLITATGQRVTLRCSPRSGDLSVYWYQQSLDQGLQFLIQYYNGEERAKGNILERFSAQQFPDLHSELNLSSLELGDSALYFCASSPRGRTDTQYFGPGTRLTVL.

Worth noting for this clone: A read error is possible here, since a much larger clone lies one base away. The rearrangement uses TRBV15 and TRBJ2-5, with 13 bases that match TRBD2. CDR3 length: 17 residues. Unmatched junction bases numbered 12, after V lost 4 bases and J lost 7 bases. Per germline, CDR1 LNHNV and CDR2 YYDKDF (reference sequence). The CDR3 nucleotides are TGTGCCACCAGCAATCTCGGACTAGCGGGGGCTTTGGGGACCCAGTACTTC. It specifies CATSNLGLAGALGTQYF.

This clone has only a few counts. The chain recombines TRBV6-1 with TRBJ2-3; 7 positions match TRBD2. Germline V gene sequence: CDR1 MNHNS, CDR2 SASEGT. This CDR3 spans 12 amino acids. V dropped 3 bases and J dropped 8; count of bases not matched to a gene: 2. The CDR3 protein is CASSDGGGTQYF. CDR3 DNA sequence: TGTGCCAGCAGTGATGGGGGGGGTACGCAGTATTTT.

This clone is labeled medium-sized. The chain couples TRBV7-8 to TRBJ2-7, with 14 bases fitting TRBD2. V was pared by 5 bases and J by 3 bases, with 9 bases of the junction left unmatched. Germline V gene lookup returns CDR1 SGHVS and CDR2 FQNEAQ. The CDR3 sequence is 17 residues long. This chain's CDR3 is CASSPRTSGGHRYEQYF. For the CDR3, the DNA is TGTGCCAGCAGCCCACGGACTAGCGGGGGGCACCGCTACGAGCAGTACTTC.

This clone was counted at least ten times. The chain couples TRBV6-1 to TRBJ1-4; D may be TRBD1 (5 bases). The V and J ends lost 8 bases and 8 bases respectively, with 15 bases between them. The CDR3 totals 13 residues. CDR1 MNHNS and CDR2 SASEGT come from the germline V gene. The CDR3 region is CASWGRGREKLFF. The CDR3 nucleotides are TGTGCCAGCTGGGGACGGGGTAGGGAAAAACTGTTTTTT.

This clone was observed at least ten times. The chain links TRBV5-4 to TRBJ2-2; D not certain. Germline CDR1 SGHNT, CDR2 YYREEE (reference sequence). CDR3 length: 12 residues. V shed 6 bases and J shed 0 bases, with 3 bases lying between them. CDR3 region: CASTPNTGELFF. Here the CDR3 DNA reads TGTGCCAGCACCCCGAACACCGGGGAGCTGTTTTTT.

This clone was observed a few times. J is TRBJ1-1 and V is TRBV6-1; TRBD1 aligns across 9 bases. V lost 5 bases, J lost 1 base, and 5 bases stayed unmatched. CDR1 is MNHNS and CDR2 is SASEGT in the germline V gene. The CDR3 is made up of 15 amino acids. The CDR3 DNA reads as TGTGCCAGCAGTAAACCGGGACAGGGGAACACTGAAGCTTTCTTT. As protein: CASSKPGQGNTEAFF.